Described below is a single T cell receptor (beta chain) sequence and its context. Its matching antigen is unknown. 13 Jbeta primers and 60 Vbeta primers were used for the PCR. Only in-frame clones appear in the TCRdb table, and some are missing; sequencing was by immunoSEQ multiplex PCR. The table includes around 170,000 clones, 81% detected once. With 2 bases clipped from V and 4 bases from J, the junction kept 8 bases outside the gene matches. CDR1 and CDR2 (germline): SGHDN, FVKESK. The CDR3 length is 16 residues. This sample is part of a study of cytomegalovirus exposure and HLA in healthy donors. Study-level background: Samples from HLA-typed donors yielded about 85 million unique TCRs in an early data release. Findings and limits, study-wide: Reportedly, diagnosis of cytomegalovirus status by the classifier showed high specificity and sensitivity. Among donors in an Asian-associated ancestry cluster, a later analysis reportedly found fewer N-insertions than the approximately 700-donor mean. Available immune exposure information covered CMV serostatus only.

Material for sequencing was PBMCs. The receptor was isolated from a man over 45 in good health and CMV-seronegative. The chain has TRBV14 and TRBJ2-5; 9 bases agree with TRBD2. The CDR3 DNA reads TGTGCCAGCAGCCAATCCAGCGGGGGGTGGCGAGAGACCCAGTACTTC. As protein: CASSQSSGGWRETQYF.